This T cell receptor beta chain was retrieved from a study of blood T cell repertoires in COVID-19. Produced via immunoSEQ multiplex PCR; TCRdb's table is partial and in-frame only. The table lists about 300,000 clones, about 89% of them singletons. There are a few counts of this clone. This CDR3 contains 15 residues. The chain links TRBV21-1 to TRBJ2-2; the D call in the table, TRBD2, was not verified against the DNA. TRBV21-1 is an annotated pseudogene. Sequenced sample: PBMCs or T cells enriched from blood (not recorded which). The TCR originated in a woman aged 18-30 years who had recovered from COVID-19. The CDR3 DNA reads as TGTGCCAGCAGCAAAAAGAGGAGGGACACCGGGGAGCTGTTTTTT. Translating gives CASSKKRRDTGELFF.